Included here is one TCR beta chain sequence, with context. Its antigen remains unidentified. This sample is drawn from a study of T cell responses to AZD1222 COVID-19 vaccine. About the research overall: Doses given second, at about 4 or about 12 weeks, were pooled.

Repertoires were generated with immunoSEQ multiplex PCR, while TCRdb's copy carries only in-frame clones and drops some. The sample lists 120,000 to 150,000 clones; about nine tenths were seen once. Broader study findings: Dominant at 160-218 and 743-854, vaccine-associated CD4 TCRs also spanned spike. AZD1222 recipients seropositive at baseline numbered only 5 to 7.

From germline, CDR1 is KGHDR and CDR2 SFDVKD. This CDR3 region has 16 residues. Trimming cost V 3 bases and J 5 bases; bases outside gene matches: 11. Sequenced material: peripheral blood, taken on day 0 of AZD1222 vaccination. This TCR derives from an adult in good health. The rearrangement links TRBV24-1 to TRBJ2-5, with 7 nucleotides matching TRBD2. The CDR3, as DNA: TGTGCCACCAGTGATCCCCAGCGTGCGGGGGAGGAGACCCAGTACTTC. Translating gives CATSDPQRAGEETQYF.